This T cell receptor beta chain comes out of a study of T cells in Graves' hyperthyroidism and ophthalmopathy. Looking at the study overall: Staff took peripheral blood when the initial diagnosis was made, before any treatment began.

Disease lasting under 3 months, a NOSPECS grade of at least 4, and a Clinical Activity Score of at least 3 were features of the ophthalmopathy patients. The sample holds many counts of this clonotype. Between the trimmed V and J ends, which lost 4 bases and 3 bases, there was a span of 10 bases. CDR3 length: 14 residues. Germline V gene lookup returns CDR1 LNHDA and CDR2 SQIVND (reference sequence). RNA transcripts gave rise to amplified TCR beta CDR3 regions. The TCR CDR3 was amplified in a first-round RT-PCR using the HTBI primer set. TCRdb analysed the multiplex PCR reads with MiXCR anew, one entry per CDR3 protein. Among 450,000 to 650,000 distinct CDR3 sequences listed, about 14% were seen once.

V and J are TRBV19 and TRBJ2-1; D is possibly TRBD1 (5 bases). The receptor's source is a woman aged 18-29 years with Graves' ophthalmopathy. The sample taken for sequencing was blood. The CDR3 here is CASSTGKIYNEQFF. Written as DNA, the CDR3 is TGTGCCAGTAGTACAGGGAAAATCTACAATGAGCAGTTCTTC.